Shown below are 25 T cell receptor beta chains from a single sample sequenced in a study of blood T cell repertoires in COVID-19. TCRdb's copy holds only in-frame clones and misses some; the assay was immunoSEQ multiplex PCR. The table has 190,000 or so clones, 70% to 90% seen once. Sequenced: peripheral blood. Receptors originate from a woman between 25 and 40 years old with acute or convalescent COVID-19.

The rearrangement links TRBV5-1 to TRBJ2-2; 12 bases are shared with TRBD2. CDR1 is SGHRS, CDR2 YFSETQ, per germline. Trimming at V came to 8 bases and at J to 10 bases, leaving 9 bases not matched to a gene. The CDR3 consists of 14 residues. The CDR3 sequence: CASAGTSGSVELFF. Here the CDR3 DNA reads TGCGCCAGTGCCGGGACTAGCGGGTCCGTGGAGCTGTTTTTT.

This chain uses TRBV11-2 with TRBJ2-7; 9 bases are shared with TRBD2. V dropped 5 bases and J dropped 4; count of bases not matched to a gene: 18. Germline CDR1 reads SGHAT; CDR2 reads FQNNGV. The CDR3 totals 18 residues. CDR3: CASSPIAMAGGSSYEQYF. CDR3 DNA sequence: TGTGCCAGCAGCCCGATTGCCATGGCGGGAGGGTCCTCTTACGAGCAGTACTTC.

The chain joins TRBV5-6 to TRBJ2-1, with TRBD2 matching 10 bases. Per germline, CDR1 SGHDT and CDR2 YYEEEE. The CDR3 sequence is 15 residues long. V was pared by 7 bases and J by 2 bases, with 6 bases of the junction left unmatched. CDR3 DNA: TGTGCCAGCGCGGCTAGCGGGAGCACCTACAATGAGCAGTTCTTC. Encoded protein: CASAASGSTYNEQFF. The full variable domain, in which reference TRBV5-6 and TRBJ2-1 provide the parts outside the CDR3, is DAGVTQSPTHLIKTRGQQVTLRCSPKSGHDTVSWYQQALGQGPQFIFQYYEEEERQRGNFPDRFSGHQFPNYSSELNVNALLLGDSALYLCASAASGSTYNEQFFGPGTRLTVL.

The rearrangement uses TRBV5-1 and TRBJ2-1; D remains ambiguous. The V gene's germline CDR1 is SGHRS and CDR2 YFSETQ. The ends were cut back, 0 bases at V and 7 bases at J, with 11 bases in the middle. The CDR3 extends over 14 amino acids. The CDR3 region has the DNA TGCGCCAGCAGCTTGGAGCCCACAGTAAATGAGCAGTTCTTC. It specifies CASSLEPTVNEQFF.

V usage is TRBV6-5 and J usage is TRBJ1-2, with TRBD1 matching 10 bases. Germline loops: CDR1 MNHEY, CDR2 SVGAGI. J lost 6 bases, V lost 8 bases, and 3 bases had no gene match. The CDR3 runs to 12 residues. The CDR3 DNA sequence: TGTGCCAGCCAAGGGACAGGGGATGGCTACACCTTC. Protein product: CASQGTGDGYTF.

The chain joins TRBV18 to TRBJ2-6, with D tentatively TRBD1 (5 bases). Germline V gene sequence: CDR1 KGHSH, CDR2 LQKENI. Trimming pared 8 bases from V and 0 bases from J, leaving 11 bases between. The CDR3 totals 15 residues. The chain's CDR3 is CASAQGSSGANVLTF. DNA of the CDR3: TGTGCCAGCGCTCAGGGCTCCTCTGGGGCCAACGTCCTGACTTTC.

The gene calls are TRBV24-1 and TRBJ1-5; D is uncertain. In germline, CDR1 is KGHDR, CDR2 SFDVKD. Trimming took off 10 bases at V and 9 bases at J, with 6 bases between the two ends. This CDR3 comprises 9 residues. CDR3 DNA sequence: TGTGCCACGTTCTTGCCCCAGCATTTT. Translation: CATFLPQHF.

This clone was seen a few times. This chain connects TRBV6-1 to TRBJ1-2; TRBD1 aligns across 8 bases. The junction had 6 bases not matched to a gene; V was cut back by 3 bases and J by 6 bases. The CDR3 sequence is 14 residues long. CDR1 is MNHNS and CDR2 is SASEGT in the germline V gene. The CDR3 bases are TGTGCCAGCAGTGACAGACAGGGGTTGAATGGCTACACCTTC. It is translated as CASSDRQGLNGYTF.

CDR3 in DNA: TGTGCCAGCAGCCTAGACGGATCCTACGAGCAGTACTTC. Its translation is CASSLDGSYEQYF. The chain joins TRBV5-4 to TRBJ2-7; the D is unclear. Germline V gene lookup returns CDR1 SGHNT and CDR2 YYREEE (reference sequence). Trimming took 4 bases from V and 1 from J, leaving 9 bases between them. This CDR3 has 13 amino acids.

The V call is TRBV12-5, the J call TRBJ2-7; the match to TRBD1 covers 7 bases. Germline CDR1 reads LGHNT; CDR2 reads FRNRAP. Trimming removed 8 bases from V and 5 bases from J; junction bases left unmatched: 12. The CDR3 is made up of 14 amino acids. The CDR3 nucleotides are TGTGCTAGTTCCATTTACAGGGGCAAGAACGAGCAGTACTTC. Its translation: CASSIYRGKNEQYF.

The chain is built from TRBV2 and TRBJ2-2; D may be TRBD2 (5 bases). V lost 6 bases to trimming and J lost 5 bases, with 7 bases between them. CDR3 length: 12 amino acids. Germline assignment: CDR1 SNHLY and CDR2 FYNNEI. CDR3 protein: CASRWETGELFF. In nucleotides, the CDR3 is TGTGCCAGCAGGTGGGAGACCGGGGAGCTGTTTTTT.

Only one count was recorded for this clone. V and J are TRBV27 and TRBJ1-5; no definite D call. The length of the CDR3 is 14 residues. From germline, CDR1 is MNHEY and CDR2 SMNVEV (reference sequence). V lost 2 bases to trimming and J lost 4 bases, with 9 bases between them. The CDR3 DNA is TGTGCCAGCAGTTTAGGGCCGGAAAATCAGCCCCAGCATTTT. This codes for CASSLGPENQPQHF.

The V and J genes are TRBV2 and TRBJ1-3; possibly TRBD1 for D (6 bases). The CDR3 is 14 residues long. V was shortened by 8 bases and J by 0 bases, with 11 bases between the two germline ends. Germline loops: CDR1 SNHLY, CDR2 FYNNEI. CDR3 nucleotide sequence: TGTGCCAGCGGGCAGGGGCTCTCTGGAAACACCATATATTTT. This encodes CASGQGLSGNTIYF. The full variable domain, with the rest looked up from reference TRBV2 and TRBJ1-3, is EPEVTQTPSHQVTQMGQEVILRCVPISNHLYFYWYRQILGQKVEFLVSFYNNEISEKSEIFDDQFSVERPDGSNFTLKIRSTKLEDSAMYFCASGQGLSGNTIYFGEGSWLTVV.

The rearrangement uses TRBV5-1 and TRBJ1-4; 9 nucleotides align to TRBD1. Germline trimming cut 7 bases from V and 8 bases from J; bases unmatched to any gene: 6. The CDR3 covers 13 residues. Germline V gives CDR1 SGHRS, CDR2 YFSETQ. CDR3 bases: TGCGCCAGCTCCGGGACAGGGCGAGAAAAACTGTTTTTT. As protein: CASSGTGREKLFF.

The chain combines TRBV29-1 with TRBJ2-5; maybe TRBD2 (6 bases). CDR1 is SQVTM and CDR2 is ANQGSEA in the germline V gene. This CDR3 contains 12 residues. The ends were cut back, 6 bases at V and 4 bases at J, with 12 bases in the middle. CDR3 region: CSVARGVETQYF. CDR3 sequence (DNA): TGCAGCGTAGCACGCGGGGTAGAGACCCAGTACTTC.

CDR3 sequence (DNA): TGTGCCAGCGGGCAGGGACTAGAAGGCTACGAGCAGTACTTC. It specifies CASGQGLEGYEQYF. The V and J genes are TRBV28 and TRBJ2-7; 8 nucleotides align to TRBD2. The junction had 9 bases not matched to a gene; V was cut back by 8 bases and J by 3 bases. Germline assignment: CDR1 MDHEN and CDR2 SYDVKM. The CDR3 is 14 amino acids.

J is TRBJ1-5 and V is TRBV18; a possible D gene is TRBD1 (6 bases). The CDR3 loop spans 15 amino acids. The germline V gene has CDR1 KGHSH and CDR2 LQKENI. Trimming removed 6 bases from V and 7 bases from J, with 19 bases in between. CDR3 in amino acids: CASSPTAGGYQPQHF. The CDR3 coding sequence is TGTGCCAGCTCCCCGACCGCGGGGGGCTACCAGCCCCAGCATTTT.

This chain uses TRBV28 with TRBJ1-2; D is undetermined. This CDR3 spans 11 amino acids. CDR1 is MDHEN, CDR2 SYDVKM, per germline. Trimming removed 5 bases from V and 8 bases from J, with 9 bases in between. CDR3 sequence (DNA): TGTGCCAGCAGTGCCCAACGGGGCTACACCTTC. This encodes CASSAQRGYTF.

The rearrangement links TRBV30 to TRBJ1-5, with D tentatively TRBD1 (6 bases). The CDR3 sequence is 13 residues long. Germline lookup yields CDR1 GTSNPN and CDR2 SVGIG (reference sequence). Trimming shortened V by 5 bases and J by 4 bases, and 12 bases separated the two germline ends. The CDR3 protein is CAWATGFNQPQHF. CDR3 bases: TGTGCCTGGGCGACAGGATTTAATCAGCCCCAGCATTTT.

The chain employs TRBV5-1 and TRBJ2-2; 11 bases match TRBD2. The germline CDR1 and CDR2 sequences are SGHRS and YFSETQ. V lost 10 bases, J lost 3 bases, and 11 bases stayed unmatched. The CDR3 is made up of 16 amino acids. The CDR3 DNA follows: TGCGCCTCAGCCCTACTAGCGGGAGTTTACACCGGGGAGCTGTTTTTT. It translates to CASALLAGVYTGELFF.

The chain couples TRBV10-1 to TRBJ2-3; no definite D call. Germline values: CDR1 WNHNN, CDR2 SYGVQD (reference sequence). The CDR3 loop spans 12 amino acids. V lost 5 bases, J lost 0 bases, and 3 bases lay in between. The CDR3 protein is CASSPSTDTQYF. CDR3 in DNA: TGCGCCAGCAGTCCTAGCACAGATACGCAGTATTTT.

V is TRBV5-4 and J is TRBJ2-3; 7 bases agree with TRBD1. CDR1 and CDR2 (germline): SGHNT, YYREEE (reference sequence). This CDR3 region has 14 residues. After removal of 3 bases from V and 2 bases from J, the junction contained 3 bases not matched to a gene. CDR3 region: CASSWDSTTDTQYF. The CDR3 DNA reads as TGTGCCAGCAGCTGGGACAGTACCACAGATACGCAGTATTTT.

CDR3 DNA: TGTGCCAGCACCACAGGGGCGCACTCTGGAAACACCATATATTTT. It translates to CASTTGAHSGNTIYF. The V call is TRBV3-1 (or the pseudogene TRBV3-2), the J call TRBJ1-3; 7 bases line up with TRBD1. This CDR3 region has 15 residues. The J segment lost 0 bases and the V segment lost 7 bases, leaving 6 bases of the junction unmatched. CDR1 and CDR2 from the germline V gene are LGHDT and YNNKEL (reference sequence).

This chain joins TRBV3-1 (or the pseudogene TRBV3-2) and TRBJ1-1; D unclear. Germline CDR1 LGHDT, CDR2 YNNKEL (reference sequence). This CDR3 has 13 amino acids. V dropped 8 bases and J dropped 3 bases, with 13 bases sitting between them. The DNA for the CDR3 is TGTGCCAGCTGCGGCGCGGGAGACACTGAAGCTTTCTTT. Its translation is CASCGAGDTEAFF.

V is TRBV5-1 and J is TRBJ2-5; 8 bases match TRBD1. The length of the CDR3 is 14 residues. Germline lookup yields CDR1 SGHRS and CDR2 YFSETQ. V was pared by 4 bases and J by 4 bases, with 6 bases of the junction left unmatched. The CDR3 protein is CASSTGQGGETQYF. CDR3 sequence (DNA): TGCGCCAGCAGCACAGGACAGGGCGGAGAGACCCAGTACTTC.